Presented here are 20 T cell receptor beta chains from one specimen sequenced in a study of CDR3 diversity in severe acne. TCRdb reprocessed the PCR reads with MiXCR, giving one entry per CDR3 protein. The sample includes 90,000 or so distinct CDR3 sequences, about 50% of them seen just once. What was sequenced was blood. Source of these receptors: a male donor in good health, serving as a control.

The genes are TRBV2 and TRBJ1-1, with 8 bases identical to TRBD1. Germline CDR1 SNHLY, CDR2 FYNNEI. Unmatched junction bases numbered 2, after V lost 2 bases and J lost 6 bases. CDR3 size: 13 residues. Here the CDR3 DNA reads TGTGCCAGCAGTGAACAGACAGGGGCTGAAGCTTTCTTT. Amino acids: CASSEQTGAEAFF.

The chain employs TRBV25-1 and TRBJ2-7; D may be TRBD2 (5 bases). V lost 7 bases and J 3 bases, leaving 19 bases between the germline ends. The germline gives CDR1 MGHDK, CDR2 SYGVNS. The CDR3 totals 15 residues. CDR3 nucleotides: TGTGCCAGCACGGTCAGCCAGACTACCCACTACGAGCAGTACTTC. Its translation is CASTVSQTTHYEQYF.

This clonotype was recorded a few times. The CDR3 coding sequence is TGCAGTTTCACGACAGGGGTTAAACTGTTTTTT. Encoded protein: CSFTTGVKLFF. This chain uses TRBV20-1 with TRBJ1-4; 8 nucleotides align to TRBD1. Germline V gene sequence: CDR1 DFQATT, CDR2 SNEGSKA (reference sequence). This CDR3 contains 11 residues. With 8 bases clipped from V and 11 bases from J, the junction kept 7 bases outside the gene matches.

CDR3 nucleotides: TGTGCCAGCACTTCAGGGGGGAAAAGTCATGGCTACACCTTC. Its translation: CASTSGGKSHGYTF. The V and J genes are TRBV2 and TRBJ1-2; 7 bases line up with TRBD1. Per the germline V gene, CDR1 is SNHLY and CDR2 is FYNNEI. The junction had 11 bases not matched to a gene; V was cut back by 7 bases and J by 6 bases. The CDR3 is made up of 14 amino acids. The variable domain in full, completed from reference TRBV2 and TRBJ1-2, reads EPEVTQTPSHQVTQMGQEVILRCVPISNHLYFYWYRQILGQKVEFLVSFYNNEISEKSEIFDDQFSVERPDGSNFTLKIRSTKLEDSAMYFCASTSGGKSHGYTFGSGTRLTVV.

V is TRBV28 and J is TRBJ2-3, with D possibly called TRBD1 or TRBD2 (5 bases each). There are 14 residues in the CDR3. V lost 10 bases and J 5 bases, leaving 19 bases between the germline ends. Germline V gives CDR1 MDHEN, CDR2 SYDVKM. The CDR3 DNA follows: TGTGCCACCTACCGGGGCCGGCGGAGAGATACGCAGTATTTT. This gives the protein CATYRGRRRDTQYF.

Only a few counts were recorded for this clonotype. The CDR3 loop reads CASSPPEIGGREQFF. The CDR3 DNA sequence: TGTGCCAGCTCACCACCGGAAATAGGCGGACGCGAGCAGTTCTTC. The gene calls are TRBV18 and TRBJ2-1, with D unclear. In germline, CDR1 is KGHSH, CDR2 LQKENI. V was trimmed by 0 bases and J by 10 bases, leaving 16 bases between them. The CDR3 length is 15 residues.

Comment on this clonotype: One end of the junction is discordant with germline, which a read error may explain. In nucleotides, the CDR3 is TGTGCCAGCAGTTACAGCTCCGACGAGCAGTACTTC. It is translated as CASSYSSDEQYF. V is TRBV6-5 and J is TRBJ2-7; D is unresolved. The CDR3 has 12 amino acids. Germline CDR1 is MNHEY and CDR2 is SVGAGI.

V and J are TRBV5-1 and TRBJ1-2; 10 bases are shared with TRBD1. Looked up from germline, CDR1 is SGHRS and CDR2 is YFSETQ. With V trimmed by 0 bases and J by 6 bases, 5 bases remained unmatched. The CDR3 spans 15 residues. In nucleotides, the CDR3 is TGCGCCAGCAGCTTGGGAGACAGGGGGCCAGATGGCTACACCTTC. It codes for CASSLGDRGPDGYTF. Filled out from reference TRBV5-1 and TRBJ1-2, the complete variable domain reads KAGVTQTPRYLIKTRGQQVTLSCSPISGHRSVSWYQQTPGQGLQFLFEYFSETQRNKGNFPGRFSGRQFSNSRSEMNVSTLELGDSALYLCASSLGDRGPDGYTFGSGTRLTVV.

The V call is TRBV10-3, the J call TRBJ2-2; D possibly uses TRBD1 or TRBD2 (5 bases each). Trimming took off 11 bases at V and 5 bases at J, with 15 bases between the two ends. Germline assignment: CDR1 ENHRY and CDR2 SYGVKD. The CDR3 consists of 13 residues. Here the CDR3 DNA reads TGTGCCGCACGTAGGGACGGGACCGGGGAGCTGTTTTTT. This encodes CAARRDGTGELFF.

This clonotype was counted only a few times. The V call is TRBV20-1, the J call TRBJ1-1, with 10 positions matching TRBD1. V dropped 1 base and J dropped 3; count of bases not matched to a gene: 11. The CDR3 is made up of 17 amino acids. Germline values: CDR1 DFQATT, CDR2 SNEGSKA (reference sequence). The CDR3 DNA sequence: TGCAGTGCTAGAGGGATCGGGACAGGGGAAAGGGACACTGAAGCTTTCTTT. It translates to CSARGIGTGERDTEAFF.

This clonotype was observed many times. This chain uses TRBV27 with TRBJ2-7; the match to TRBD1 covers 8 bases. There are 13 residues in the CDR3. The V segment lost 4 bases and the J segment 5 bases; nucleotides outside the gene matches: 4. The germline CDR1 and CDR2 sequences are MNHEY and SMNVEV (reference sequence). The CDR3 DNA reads TGTGCCAGCAGTTCCCTGGACAGGGACGAGCAGTACTTC. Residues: CASSSLDRDEQYF.

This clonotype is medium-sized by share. The CDR3 nucleotides are TGTGCCAGCAGTTCCGGACACACCCCGTACTCCTACAATGAGCAGTTCTTC. It translates to CASSSGHTPYSYNEQFF. J is TRBJ2-1 and V is TRBV6-5; D possibly corresponds to TRBD1 (5 bases). V was clipped by 4 bases and J by 0 bases, with 16 bases between them. Per the germline V gene, CDR1 is MNHEY and CDR2 is SVGAGI. The length of the CDR3 is 17 residues.

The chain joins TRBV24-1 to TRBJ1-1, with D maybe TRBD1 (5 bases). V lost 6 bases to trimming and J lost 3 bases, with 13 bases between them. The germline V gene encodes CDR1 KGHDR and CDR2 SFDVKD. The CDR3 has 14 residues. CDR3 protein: CATSPGPWDTEAFF. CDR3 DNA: TGTGCCACCAGTCCGGGACCCTGGGACACTGAAGCTTTCTTT.

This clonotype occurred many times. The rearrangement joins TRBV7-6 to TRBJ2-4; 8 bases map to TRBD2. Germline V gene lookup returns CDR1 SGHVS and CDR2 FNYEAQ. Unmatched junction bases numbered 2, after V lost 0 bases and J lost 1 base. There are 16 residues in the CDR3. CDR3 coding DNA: TGTGCCAGCAGCTTAGCAACTAGCGGCGCCAAAAACATTCAGTACTTC. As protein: CASSLATSGAKNIQYF.

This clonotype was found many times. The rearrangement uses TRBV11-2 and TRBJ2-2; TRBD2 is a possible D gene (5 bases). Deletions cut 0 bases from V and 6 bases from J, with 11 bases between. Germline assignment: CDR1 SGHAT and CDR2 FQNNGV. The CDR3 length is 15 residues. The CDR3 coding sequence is TGTGCCAGCAGCTTAGACGGCCTAGCCGCCGGGGAGCTGTTTTTT. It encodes CASSLDGLAAGELFF.

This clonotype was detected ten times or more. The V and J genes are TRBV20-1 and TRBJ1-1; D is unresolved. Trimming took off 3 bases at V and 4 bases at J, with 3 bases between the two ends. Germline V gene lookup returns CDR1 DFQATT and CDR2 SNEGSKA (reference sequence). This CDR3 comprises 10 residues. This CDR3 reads CSASVTEAFF. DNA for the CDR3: TGCAGTGCTAGTGTCACTGAAGCTTTCTTT.

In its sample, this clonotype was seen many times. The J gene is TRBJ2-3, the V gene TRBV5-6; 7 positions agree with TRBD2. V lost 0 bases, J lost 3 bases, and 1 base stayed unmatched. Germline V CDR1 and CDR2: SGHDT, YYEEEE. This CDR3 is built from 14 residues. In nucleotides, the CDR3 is TGTGCCAGCAGCTTGGCGGGAGGTACAGATACGCAGTATTTT. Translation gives CASSLAGGTDTQYF.

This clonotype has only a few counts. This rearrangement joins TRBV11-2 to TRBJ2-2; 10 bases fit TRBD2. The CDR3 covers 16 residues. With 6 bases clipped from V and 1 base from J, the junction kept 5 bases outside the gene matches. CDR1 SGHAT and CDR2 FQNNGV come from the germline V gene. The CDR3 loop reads CASSPIAGGNTGELFF. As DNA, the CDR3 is TGTGCCAGCAGTCCTATAGCGGGAGGGAACACCGGGGAGCTGTTTTTT. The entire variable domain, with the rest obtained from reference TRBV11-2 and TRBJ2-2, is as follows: EAGVAQSPRYKIIEKRQSVAFWCNPISGHATLYWYQQILGQGPKLLIQFQNNGVVDDSQLPKDRFSAERLKGVDSTLKIQPAKLEDSAVYLCASSPIAGGNTGELFFGEGSRLTVL.

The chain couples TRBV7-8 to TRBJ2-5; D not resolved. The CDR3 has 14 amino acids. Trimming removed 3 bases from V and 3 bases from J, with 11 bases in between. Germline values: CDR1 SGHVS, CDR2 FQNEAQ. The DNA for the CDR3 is TGTGCCAGCAGCTTTTTAGGGTCGAAAGAGACCCAGTACTTC. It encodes CASSFLGSKETQYF. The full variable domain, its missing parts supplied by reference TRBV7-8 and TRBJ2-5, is GAGVSQSPRYKVAKRGQDVALRCDPISGHVSLFWYQQALGQGPEFLTYFQNEAQLDKSGLPSDRFFAERPEGSVSTLKIQRTQQEDSAVYLCASSFLGSKETQYFGPGTRLLVL.

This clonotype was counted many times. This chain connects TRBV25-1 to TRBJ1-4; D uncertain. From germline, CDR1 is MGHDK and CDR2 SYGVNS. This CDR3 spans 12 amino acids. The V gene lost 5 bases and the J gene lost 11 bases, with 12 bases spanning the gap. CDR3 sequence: CASSLGREKLFF. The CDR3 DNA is TGTGCCAGCAGTTTGGGGAGGGAGAAACTGTTTTTT.